This T cell receptor (beta chain) was captured by sequencing in a study of cytomegalovirus exposure and HLA in healthy donors. Broader study findings: Both high specificity and high sensitivity reportedly marked the classifier's diagnosis of cytomegalovirus status. Versus the roughly 670-donor mean, an Asian-associated ancestry cluster reportedly showed fewer N-insertions in a later analysis. A missense DCLRE1C variant was associated with V- and J-gene trimming of TCR beta chains in a later analysis, and an independent cohort replicated the association.

This PCR relied on a set of 60 Vbeta primers and 13 Jbeta primers. In the original processing: Counted up in a later analysis, unique TCR beta chains came to about 80 million, with some 9.9 million shared. The table came from immunoSEQ multiplex PCR; TCRdb's copy has only in-frame clones and leaves some out. The D gene and trimming were derived from the DNA, and the V and J assignments and clone size from that table. The sample carries 120,000 to 150,000 clones, roughly 77% recorded once. As concerns this clone: Antigen specificity is unknown.

The sequenced sample consisted of PBMCs. The receptor comes from a woman aged 30 to 39 in good health and CMV-seronegative.

CDR3: CASSVRGQESAGANVLTF. The CDR3 nucleotides are TGTGCCAGCAGTGTTCGGGGACAGGAATCCGCTGGGGCCAACGTCCTGACTTTC. The V and J genes are TRBV6-1 and TRBJ2-6; TRBD1 agrees at 8 bases. With V trimmed by 4 bases and J by 2 bases, 10 bases remained unmatched. The CDR3 is made up of 18 amino acids. Germline V CDR1 and CDR2: MNHNS, SASEGT.